Listed below are T cell receptor beta chains from one sample, sequenced in a study of regulatory T cells in long-lasting Graves disease. From the multiplex PCR reads, TCRdb called clonotypes with MiXCR, one entry per CDR3 protein. The profile shows 500,000 or so distinct CDR3 sequences, around 16% of them singletons. These data also formed part of another study, on T cells in Graves' hyperthyroidism and ophthalmopathy.

The material sequenced was peripheral blood mononuclear cells (PBMCs), taken at new diagnosis, from a patient treated with antithyroid drugs. The receptors were gathered from a man aged 40-55 years with Graves disease. Each CDR3 is given with its conserved first and last residue. The D gene is left open where the match is weak. Size is stated for part of the rows, as once, few or many counts, or as a class when the clone is expanded.

.	TRBV24-1	TRBD2	TRBJ2-1	TGTGCCACCAGTGATTCGACTAGCGGGAGGCCCTACAATGAGCAGTTCTTC	CATSDSTSGRPYNEQFF
many	TRBV5-1	.	TRBJ1-1	TGTGCCAGCAGCCTGGGGGGGGTAAACACTGAAGCTTTCTTT	CASSLGGVNTEAFF
many	TRBV10-3	TRBD2	TRBJ2-1	TGTGCCATCACCGCGCTAGCGGGAGGCCACAATGAGCAGTTCTTC	CAITALAGGHNEQFF
.	TRBV18	.	TRBJ2-7	TGTGCCAGCTCTCAACAGGGGGAGGGTTACGAGCAGTACTTC	CASSQQGEGYEQYF
many	TRBV11-2	.	TRBJ2-7	TGTGCCAGCAGGAAACTAGTGGCCTACGAGCAGTACTTC	CASRKLVAYEQYF
many	TRBV2	TRBD1	TRBJ2-1	TGTGCCAGCATTAAAGACAGGGCGGATGAGCAGTTCTTC	CASIKDRADEQFF
many	TRBV24-1	.	TRBJ2-3	TGTGCCACCAGTGACCTAGGGGGGCCCAGCACAGATACGCAGTATTTT	CATSDLGGPSTDTQYF
few	TRBV20-1	.	TRBJ2-1	TGCAGTGCTAGAGTAGAATCCGCTTTGTTCTACAATGAGCAGTTCTTC	CSARVESALFYNEQFF
many	TRBV28	.	TRBJ2-3	TGTGCCAGCAGTCGGAGACTAGGAGGTTTGGAAGATACGCAGTATTTT	CASSRRLGGLEDTQYF
many	TRBV2	.	TRBJ1-2	TGTGCCAGCTTAATGGGGGGTTATGGCTACACCTTC	CASLMGGYGYTF
few	TRBV18	TRBD2	TRBJ2-1	TGTGCCAGCTCACGGAAATCGGGACTAGCGGGAGGCAATGAGCAGTTCTTC	CASSRKSGLAGGNEQFF
.	TRBV28	.	TRBJ2-7	TGTGCCAGCAGTTTAGTGGACACCAGCTACGAGCAGTACTTC	CASSLVDTSYEQYF
.	TRBV20-1	TRBD1	TRBJ1-2	TGCAGTGCCCTGGACAGGGGATCTCTTGGGTATGGCTACACCTTC	CSALDRGSLGYGYTF
many	TRBV7-2	.	TRBJ2-4	TGTGCCAGCAGCCTAACGGCGGGAAACATTCAGTACTTC	CASSLTAGNIQYF
many	TRBV28	TRBD1	TRBJ1-2	TGTGCCAGCACCACTGGACAGGTTCATGGCTACACCTTC	CASTTGQVHGYTF
.	TRBV28	TRBD1	TRBJ2-4	TGTGCCACCGCGACAGGGGTGAACATTCAGTACTTC	CATATGVNIQYF
many	TRBV29-1	.	TRBJ2-1	TGCAGCGTTGAGGGCCAGGATTACAATGAGCAGTTCTTC	CSVEGQDYNEQFF
.	TRBV3-1	.	TRBJ2-2	TGTGCCAGCAGCCAATTACGGCCACTGAACACCGGGGAGCTGTTTTTT	CASSQLRPLNTGELFF
.	TRBV18	TRBD1	TRBJ2-2	TGTGCCAGCTCAGCACAGGGGTACGAGAGCACCGGGGAGCTGTTTTTT	CASSAQGYESTGELFF
many	TRBV28	.	TRBJ2-5	TGTGCCAGCAGGACAGATCCGAGGGCCCAGTACTTC	CASRTDPRAQYF
few	TRBV7-9	TRBD2	TRBJ2-1	TGTGCCAGCAGCTTAGCCGGGACTAGCGAACTCAATGAGCAGTTCTTC	CASSLAGTSELNEQFF
many	TRBV6-4	TRBD1	TRBJ1-2	TGTGCCAGCAGGAACCGGGACAGTGTAGTACACTATGGCTACACCTTC	CASRNRDSVVHYGYTF
.	TRBV5-5	TRBD1	TRBJ1-5	TGTGCCAGCAGCCTGGAAGGCGGGACAGGGAGACAGCCCCAGCATTTT	CASSLEGGTGRQPQHF
many	TRBV3-1	.	TRBJ2-4	TGTGCCAGCAGCCAAGAGGGGGCGAAAAACATTCAGTACTTC	CASSQEGAKNIQYF
many	TRBV11-2	.	TRBJ2-5	TGTGCCAGCAGCTTAGGTGTCTCCAGGGCCCAAGAGACCCAGTACTTC	CASSLGVSRAQETQYF
many	TRBV6-1	.	TRBJ2-5	TGTGCCAGCAGAGCCAACGGTAGGAGTCAAGAGACCCAGTACTTC	CASRANGRSQETQYF
few	TRBV28	.	TRBJ1-5	TGTGCCAGCAGTTTCCGGGGTGTGAGTAATCAGCCCCAGCATTTT	CASSFRGVSNQPQHF
many	TRBV28	.	TRBJ2-1	TGTGCCAGCAGTACCCCCAGGGGCGGGAGTTTACATGAGCAGTTCTTC	CASSTPRGGSLHEQFF
many	TRBV6-5	.	TRBJ2-7	TGTGCCAGCAGTTACTCCATCCAGGGTAGGGACGAGCAGTACTTC	CASSYSIQGRDEQYF
many	TRBV7-2	.	TRBJ1-6	TGTGCCAGCAATATGGGCCGACGGAATTCACCCCTCCACTTT	CASNMGRRNSPLHF
many	TRBV7-8	.	TRBJ2-7	TGTGCCAGCAGCTTACCCGGGAGATACGAGCAGTACTTC	CASSLPGRYEQYF
.	TRBV5-4	TRBD2	TRBJ2-5	TGTGCCAGCAGCTTTTCAGCGGGAAAACAAGAGACCCAGTACTTC	CASSFSAGKQETQYF
few	TRBV12-3/TRBV12-4	.	TRBJ2-5	TGTGCCAGCAGTTTAGACCCACAGACACAAGAGACCCAGTACTTC	CASSLDPQTQETQYF
many	TRBV6-1	.	TRBJ2-7	TGTGCCAGCAGTGAAGCGGGGGTCCACGAGCAGTACTTC	CASSEAGVHEQYF
.	TRBV20-1	.	TRBJ1-1	TGCAGTGCTAGAGATCAGCAGGGTGGGACTGAAGCTTTCTTT	CSARDQQGGTEAFF
few	TRBV6-1	.	TRBJ2-2	TGTGCCAGCAGCCTGGACGTCCGGATAACGAACACCGGGGAGCTGTTTTTT	CASSLDVRITNTGELFF
.	TRBV7-9	.	TRBJ2-3	TGTGCCAGCAGGAAAGACACCGAGACAGAGCGCACAGATACGCAGTATTTT	CASRKDTETERTDTQYF
few	TRBV30	.	TRBJ2-2	TGTGCCTGGAGTGGGAGGATCAGGGAGCTGTTTTTT	CAWSGRIRELFF
.	TRBV29-1	TRBD1	TRBJ2-7	TGCAGCGTTGATCCGACAGGGAACTCCTACGAGCAGTACTTC	CSVDPTGNSYEQYF
many	TRBV7-3	.	TRBJ1-1	TGTGCCAGCAGCTTAAGTCACAGTTACACTGAAGCTTTCTTT	CASSLSHSYTEAFF
.	TRBV4-2	TRBD2	TRBJ2-7	TGTGCCAGCAGCCAAAGACCGGCATCTAGCGGAATCCAAAACGAGCAGTACTTC	CASSQRPASSGIQNEQYF
many	TRBV3-1	.	TRBJ2-2	TGTGCCAGCAGCCTATCCCCTGGCACCGGGGAGCTGTTTTTT	CASSLSPGTGELFF
many	TRBV11-3	TRBD2	TRBJ2-7	TGTGCCAGCAGCTTAAGAACTAGCGGGAACCGCGAGCAGTACTTC	CASSLRTSGNREQYF
many	TRBV28	TRBD2	TRBJ2-7	TGTGCCAGCAGAACATCCTTCGGACTAGCTGTGTCCTACGAGCAGTACTTC	CASRTSFGLAVSYEQYF
many	TRBV2	.	TRBJ2-7	TGTGCCATAAGAAGGACCTTCTCCTACGAGCAGTACTTC	CAIRRTFSYEQYF
few	TRBV10-2	.	TRBJ1-5	TGCGCCAGCAGTGTCACAGGGAGGGACCAGCCCCAGCATTTT	CASSVTGRDQPQHF
many	TRBV5-1	.	TRBJ1-1	TGCGCCAGCAGCCCCACGAACACTGAAGCTTTCTTT	CASSPTNTEAFF
.	TRBV6-5	.	TRBJ1-4	TGTGCCAGCAGTTACTCGGGTGAAAAACTGTTTTTT	CASSYSGEKLFF
.	TRBV24-1	TRBD2	TRBJ2-3	TGTGCCACCAGTGACCGCGGACTAGCGGGAGCCCAAGATACGCAGTATTTT	CATSDRGLAGAQDTQYF
many	TRBV28	.	TRBJ2-2	TGTGCCAGCAGTTTAAGGACGGGCTCCGGGGAGCTGTTTTTT	CASSLRTGSGELFF
few	TRBV19	.	TRBJ2-3	TGTGCCAGTAGTATAGACGTCATGGGACCCCGCACAGATACGCAGTATTTT	CASSIDVMGPRTDTQYF
.	TRBV4-1	TRBD2	TRBJ2-5	TGCGCCAGCAGCCAAGATACTAGCGGGAGGGCGGAGGAGACCCAGTACTTC	CASSQDTSGRAEETQYF
.	TRBV7-2	TRBD1	TRBJ2-1	TGTGCCAGCAGCTTCCGGGACAGGGAGTACAATGAGCAGTTCTTC	CASSFRDREYNEQFF
.	TRBV4-1	.	TRBJ2-7	TGCGCCAGCAGCCAGGTCCTTAGCAGCGGGTTTACCTACGAGCAGTACTTC	CASSQVLSSGFTYEQYF